This T cell receptor (beta chain) is from a study of OX40 agonist ivuxolimab in advanced cancers. Assay used: immunoSEQ multiplex PCR; TCRdb lists only in-frame clones, some missing. The table shows over 10,000 clones, with around four fifths occurring only once. Germline assignment: CDR1 LNHNV and CDR2 YYDKDF (reference sequence). V shed 8 bases, J shed 8 bases, and the junction held 8 bases outside the gene matches. The CDR3 runs to 13 residues. The chain links TRBV15 to TRBJ1-4; 7 positions agree with TRBD1. This receptor was obtained from an adult with an advanced solid tumor such as melanoma, head and neck, liver or kidney cancer. The specimen was CD4+ or CD8+ T cells sorted from blood, collected in a trial of the OX40 agonist ivuxolimab. Written as DNA, the CDR3 is TGTGCCACCGGAGGGGGCCGTCGGGAAAAACTGTTTTTT. Encoded protein: CATGGGRREKLFF.